This T cell receptor (beta chain) was captured in a study of cytomegalovirus exposure and HLA in healthy donors. The CDR3 has 14 residues. CDR1 and CDR2 (germline): SGHAT, FQNNGV. V was clipped by 7 bases and J by 0 bases, with 12 bases between them. Regarding this clone: Its antigen is currently unknown.

Data came from immunoSEQ multiplex PCR; TCRdb stores just in-frame clones and leaves some out. The sample holds more than 130,000 clones, about 86% seen once. The study drew the donors from its roughly 130-subject validation cohort, separate from the roughly 670-subject first cohort. General study points: Reportedly, cytomegalovirus status was diagnosed with high sensitivity and specificity. In vitro work confirmed that a few CMV-associated chains recognize CMV antigens. Overall, roughly 150 TCR beta chains were annotated as cytomegalovirus-associated.

Sequencing was carried out using PBMCs. The chain has TRBV11-2 and TRBJ1-2; weak D call: TRBD1 (6 bases). The clonotype was recovered from a woman under 30 in good health and CMV-seropositive. CDR3 amino acids: CASTLWTANYGYTF. DNA of the CDR3: TGTGCCAGCACCTTGTGGACAGCTAACTATGGCTACACCTTC.